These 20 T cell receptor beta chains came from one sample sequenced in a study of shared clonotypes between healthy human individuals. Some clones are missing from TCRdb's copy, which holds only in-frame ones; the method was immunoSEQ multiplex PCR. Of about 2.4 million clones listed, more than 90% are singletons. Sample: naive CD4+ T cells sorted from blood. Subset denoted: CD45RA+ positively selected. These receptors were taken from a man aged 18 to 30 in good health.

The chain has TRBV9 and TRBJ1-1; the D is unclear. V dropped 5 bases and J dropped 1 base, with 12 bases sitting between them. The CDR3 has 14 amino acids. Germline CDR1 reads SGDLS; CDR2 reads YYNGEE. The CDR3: CASRSRAKNTEAFF. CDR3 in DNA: TGTGCCAGCAGGTCCCGAGCAAAGAACACTGAAGCTTTCTTT.

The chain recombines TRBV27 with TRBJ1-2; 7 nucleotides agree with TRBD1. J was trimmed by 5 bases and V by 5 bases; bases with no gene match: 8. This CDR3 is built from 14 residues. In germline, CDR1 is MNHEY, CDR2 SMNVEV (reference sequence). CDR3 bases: TGTGCCAGCAGTAAATCAACAGGGGAGTATGGCTACACCTTC. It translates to CASSKSTGEYGYTF.

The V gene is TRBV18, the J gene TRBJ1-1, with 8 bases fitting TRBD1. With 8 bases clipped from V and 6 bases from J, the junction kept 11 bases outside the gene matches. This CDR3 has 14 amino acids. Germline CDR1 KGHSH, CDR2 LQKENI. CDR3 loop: CASRQGAVGSEAFF. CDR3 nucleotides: TGTGCCAGCCGTCAGGGGGCGGTAGGGTCTGAAGCTTTCTTT.

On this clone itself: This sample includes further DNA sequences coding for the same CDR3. This chain's CDR3 is CASSLGVYGYTF. The CDR3 bases are TGTGCCAGCAGTCTAGGGGTCTATGGCTACACCTTC. The V and J genes are TRBV28 and TRBJ1-2; a possible D gene is TRBD1 (5 bases). Germline V gives CDR1 MDHEN, CDR2 SYDVKM. The CDR3 contains 12 residues. V was clipped by 5 bases and J by 4 bases, with 8 bases between them.

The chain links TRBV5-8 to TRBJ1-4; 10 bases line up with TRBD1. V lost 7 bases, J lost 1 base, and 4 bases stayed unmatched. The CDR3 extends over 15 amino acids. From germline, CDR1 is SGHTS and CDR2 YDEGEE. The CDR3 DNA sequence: TGTGCCAGCGGGACAGGGGTTAAAACTAATGAAAAACTGTTTTTT. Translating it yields CASGTGVKTNEKLFF.

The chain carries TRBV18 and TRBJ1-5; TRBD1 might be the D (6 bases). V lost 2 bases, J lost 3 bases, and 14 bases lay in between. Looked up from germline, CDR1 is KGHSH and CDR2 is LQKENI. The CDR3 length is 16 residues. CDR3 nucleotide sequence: TGTGCCAGCTCACCATCCGAACAGGGCTACAATCAGCCCCAGCATTTT. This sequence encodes CASSPSEQGYNQPQHF.

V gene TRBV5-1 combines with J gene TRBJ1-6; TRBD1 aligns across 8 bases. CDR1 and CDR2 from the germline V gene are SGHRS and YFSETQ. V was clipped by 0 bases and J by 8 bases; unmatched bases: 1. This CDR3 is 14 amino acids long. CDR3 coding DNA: TGCGCCAGCAGCTTGGACAGGGGGTATTCACCCCTCCACTTT. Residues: CASSLDRGYSPLHF.

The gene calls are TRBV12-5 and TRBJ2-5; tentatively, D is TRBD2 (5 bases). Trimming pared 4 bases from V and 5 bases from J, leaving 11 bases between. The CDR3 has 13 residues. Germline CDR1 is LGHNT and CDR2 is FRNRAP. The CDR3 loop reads CASGSSREETQYF. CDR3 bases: TGTGCTAGTGGTTCCTCTAGGGAGGAGACCCAGTACTTC. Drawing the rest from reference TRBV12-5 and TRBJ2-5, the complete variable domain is DARVTQTPRHKVTEMGQEVTMRCQPILGHNTVFWYRQTMMQGLELLAYFRNRAPLDDSGMPKDRFSAEMPDATLATLKIQPSEPRDSAVYFCASGSSREETQYFGPGTRLLVL.

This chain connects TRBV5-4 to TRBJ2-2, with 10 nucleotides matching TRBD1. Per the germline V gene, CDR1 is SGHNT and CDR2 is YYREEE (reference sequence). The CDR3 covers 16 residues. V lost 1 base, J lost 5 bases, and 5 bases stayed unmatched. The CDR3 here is CASSLLTGGKTGELFF. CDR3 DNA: TGTGCCAGCAGCTTGTTGACAGGGGGCAAGACCGGGGAGCTGTTTTTT.

The DNA of the CDR3 is TGTGCCAGCAGCATCAGGACAGGGGGGTCTAACTATGGCTACACCTTC. Encoded protein: CASSIRTGGSNYGYTF. This rearrangement joins TRBV2 to TRBJ1-2; TRBD1 aligns across 10 bases. This CDR3 has 16 residues. Per germline, CDR1 SNHLY and CDR2 FYNNEI. J was trimmed by 0 bases and V by 6 bases; bases with no gene match: 7.

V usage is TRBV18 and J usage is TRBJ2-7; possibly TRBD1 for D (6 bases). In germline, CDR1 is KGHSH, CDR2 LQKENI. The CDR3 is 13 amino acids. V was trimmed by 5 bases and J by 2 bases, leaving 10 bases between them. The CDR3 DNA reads TGTGCCAGCTCATACAGGGTAACCTACGAGCAGTACTTC. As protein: CASSYRVTYEQYF.

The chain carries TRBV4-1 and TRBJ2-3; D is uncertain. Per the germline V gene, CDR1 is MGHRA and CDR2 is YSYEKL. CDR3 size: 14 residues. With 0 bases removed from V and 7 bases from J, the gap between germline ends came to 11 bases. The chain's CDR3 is CASSQDESSYTQYF. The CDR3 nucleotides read TGCGCCAGCAGCCAAGATGAGAGTTCTTATACGCAGTATTTT.

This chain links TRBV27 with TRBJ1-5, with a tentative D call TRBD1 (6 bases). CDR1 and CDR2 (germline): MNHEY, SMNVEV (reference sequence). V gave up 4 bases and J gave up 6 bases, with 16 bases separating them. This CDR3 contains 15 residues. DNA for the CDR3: TGTGCCAGCAGTTCAAACAGGGTTCTCGGTCAGCCCCAGCATTTT. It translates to CASSSNRVLGQPQHF.

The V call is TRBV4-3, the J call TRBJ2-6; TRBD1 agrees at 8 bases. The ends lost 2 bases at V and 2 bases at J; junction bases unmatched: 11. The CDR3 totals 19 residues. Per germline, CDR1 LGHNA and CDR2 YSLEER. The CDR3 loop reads CASSQLYRTGPTGANVLTF. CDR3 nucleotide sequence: TGCGCCAGCAGCCAACTATACAGGACAGGGCCCACTGGGGCCAACGTCCTGACTTTC.

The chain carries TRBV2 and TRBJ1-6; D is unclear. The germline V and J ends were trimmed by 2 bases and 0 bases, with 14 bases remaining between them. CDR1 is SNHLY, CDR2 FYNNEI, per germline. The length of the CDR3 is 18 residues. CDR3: CASSENPFISSYNSPLHF. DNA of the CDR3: TGTGCCAGCAGTGAAAACCCCTTTATAAGCTCCTATAATTCACCCCTCCACTTT.

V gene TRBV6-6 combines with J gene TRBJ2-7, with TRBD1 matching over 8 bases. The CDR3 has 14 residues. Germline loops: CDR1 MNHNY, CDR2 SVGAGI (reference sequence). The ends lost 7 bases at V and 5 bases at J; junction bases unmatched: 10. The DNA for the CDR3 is TGTGCCAGCACAAACGGACAGGGTCTTGACGAGCAGTACTTC. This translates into CASTNGQGLDEQYF.

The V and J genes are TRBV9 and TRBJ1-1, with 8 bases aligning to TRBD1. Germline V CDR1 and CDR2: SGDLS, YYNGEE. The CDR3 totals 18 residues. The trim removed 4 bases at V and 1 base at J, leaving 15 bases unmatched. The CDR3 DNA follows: TGTGCCAGCAGCAGAGGGCCTTGGCAGGGGGCCGAGAACACTGAAGCTTTCTTT. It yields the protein CASSRGPWQGAENTEAFF.

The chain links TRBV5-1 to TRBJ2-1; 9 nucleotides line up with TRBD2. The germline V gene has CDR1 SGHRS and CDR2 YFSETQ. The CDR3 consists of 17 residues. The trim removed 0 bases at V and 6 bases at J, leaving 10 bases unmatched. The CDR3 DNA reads TGCGCCAGCAGCTTGGTGGCGGGAGGGCCCGCAGGCAATGAGCAGTTCTTC. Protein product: CASSLVAGGPAGNEQFF.

CDR3 sequence: CASSFQSLEEAFF. The CDR3 region has the DNA TGCGCCAGCAGCTTCCAGAGCCTCGAAGAAGCTTTCTTT. V is TRBV5-1 and J is TRBJ1-1; D remains ambiguous. The CDR3 is 13 amino acids. CDR1 is SGHRS, CDR2 YFSETQ, per germline. Trimming removed 2 bases at V and 8 bases at J, with 13 bases between.

The CDR3 region has the DNA TGTGCCAGCAGAATTGGGGTTAACTATGGCTACACCTTC. This codes for CASRIGVNYGYTF. The J gene is TRBJ1-2, the V gene TRBV28, with D hard to call. The CDR3 length is 13 residues. V lost 6 bases to trimming and J lost 1 base, with 9 bases between them. Germline V CDR1 and CDR2: MDHEN, SYDVKM.